This T cell receptor beta chain derives from a study of cytomegalovirus exposure and HLA in healthy donors. General study findings and limits: The authors confirmed in vitro that a few CMV-associated chains were specific for CMV antigens. Cytomegalovirus association was assigned to around 150 TCR beta chains.

The V gene's germline CDR1 is GTSNPN and CDR2 SVGIG (reference sequence). Germline trimming cut 4 bases from V and 7 bases from J; bases unmatched to any gene: 3. The CDR3 length is 11 residues. About this clone: Its specificity is unknown.

Amplification used 60 Vbeta primers and 13 Jbeta primers. Only in-frame clones appear in the TCRdb table, and some are missing; sequencing was by immunoSEQ multiplex PCR. The sample has approximately 170,000 clones, about 85% seen once; the top ten hold 1.3%. Sequencing used PBMCs. The TCR was taken from a man aged 50 to 60 in good health and CMV-seropositive. This chain joins TRBV30 and TRBJ2-7, with TRBD1 matching 8 bases. The CDR3 region is CAWTGDREQYF. CDR3 DNA: TGTGCCTGGACCGGGGACAGGGAGCAGTACTTC.